Sequencing of this T cell receptor beta chain was carried out in a study of T-cell reconstitution after alpha-beta-depleted transplantation in children. CDR3 length: 14 amino acids. With 3 bases clipped from V and 8 bases from J, the junction kept 8 bases outside the gene matches. Per germline, CDR1 LNHNV and CDR2 YYDKDF (reference sequence). Researchers prepared the TCRbeta library using unique molecular identifiers, the study reports. TCRdb redid the calling of the PCR reads with MiXCR, one entry per CDR3 protein. The sample holds some 200,000 distinct CDR3 sequences; about 8.2% are singletons and the top ten take about a third.

The clonotype was recovered from a male patient between 2 and 10 years old who had a stem cell transplant for acute myeloid leukemia, so the T cells may come from the graft donor. The chain is built from TRBV15 and TRBJ1-2, with 8 bases matching TRBD1. This sample comprised PBMCs, mostly from graft donor cells, obtained 360 days after TCRalphabeta/CD19-depleted stem cell transplant. CDR3 in DNA: TGTGCCACCAGCAGCCTGGAGGACAGGGACGGCTACACCTTC. This encodes CATSSLEDRDGYTF. Filled out from reference TRBV15 and TRBJ1-2, the complete variable domain reads DAMVIQNPRYQVTQFGKPVTLSCSQTLNHNVMYWYQQKSSQAPKLLFHYYDKDFNNEADTPDNFQSRRPNTSFCFLDIRSPGLGDTAMYLCATSSLEDRDGYTFGSGTRLTVV.